The 18 T cell receptor beta chains below all came from one sample that was sequenced in a study of CD8+CD57+ T cells in acquired aplastic anemia. Patients chosen for sequencing had CD8+CD57+ cells that had expanded, as shown by flow cytometry. CDR3 and TCR beta VDJ profiling relied on genomic DNA as the template. A single record per CDR3 protein comes from TCRdb applying MiXCR to the reads. Here the sample spans roughly 280,000 distinct CDR3 sequences, roughly 59% being singletons. The sequenced sample consisted of sorted CD4+, CD8+, or CD8+CD57+ T cells (not recorded which) from PBMCs. These receptors were taken from a human donor with aplastic anemia.

V is TRBV20-1 and J is TRBJ2-1; a weak D match, TRBD2 (6 bases). Per the germline V gene, CDR1 is DFQATT and CDR2 is SNEGSKA (reference sequence). The CDR3 loop spans 14 amino acids. V lost 7 bases and J 6 bases, leaving 19 bases between the germline ends. The CDR3 loop reads CSVTPTTGGNEQFF. As DNA, the CDR3 is TGCAGTGTGACCCCGACGACCGGGGGCAATGAGCAGTTCTTC.

In its sample, this clonotype was seen many times. The rearrangement uses TRBV28 and TRBJ2-7, with a possible D match to TRBD2 (5 bases). V was trimmed by 3 bases and J by 0 bases, leaving 12 bases between them. Germline values: CDR1 MDHEN, CDR2 SYDVKM. This CDR3 is built from 15 residues. CDR3 residues: CASSFSGFISYEQYF. The CDR3 nucleotides are TGTGCCAGCAGTTTTTCGGGATTCATCTCCTACGAGCAGTACTTC.

J is TRBJ2-7 and V is TRBV5-4, with D unclear. Germline values: CDR1 SGHNT, CDR2 YYREEE (reference sequence). Trimming removed 5 bases from V and 2 bases from J, with 8 bases in between. The CDR3 extends over 12 amino acids. The CDR3 DNA reads as TGTGCCAGCAGTTTAGTGACCTACGAGCAGTACTTC. Translating gives CASSLVTYEQYF.

As regards this clonotype: A much larger clone differs by one base, so this may be a read error. The chain carries TRBV10-3 and TRBJ1-1; 7 positions agree with TRBD2. The J call may be in error: the DNA end matches TRBJ2-2 better. From germline, CDR1 is ENHRY and CDR2 SYGVKD. The length of the CDR3 is 15 residues. CDR3 bases: TGTGCCATCGGTCGGACAACAGCGGGAACCGGGGAGCTGTTTTTT. This sequence encodes CAIGRTTAGTGELFF.

The chain has TRBV5-6 and TRBJ2-5, with D perhaps matching TRBD2 (6 bases). Germline V gene sequence: CDR1 SGHDT, CDR2 YYEEEE. The CDR3 is made up of 15 amino acids. The V end was cut by 1 base, the J end by 5 bases, with 15 bases between. CDR3 amino acids: CASSLFGSRGETQYF. The CDR3 DNA is TGTGCCAGCAGCTTGTTCGGCAGTCGGGGGGAGACCCAGTACTTC.

The J gene is TRBJ2-1, the V gene TRBV9, with 8 bases identical to TRBD2. Losses at the gene ends were 2 bases for V and 2 bases for J; bases not matched to a gene: 3. Germline V gene lookup returns CDR1 SGDLS and CDR2 YYNGEE. The CDR3 sequence is 15 residues long. The CDR3 protein is CASSVGRATYNEQFF. The CDR3 bases are TGTGCCAGCAGCGTCGGGAGGGCTACCTACAATGAGCAGTTCTTC.

This chain uses TRBV6-1 with TRBJ2-5, with no clear D. Germline CDR1 MNHNS, CDR2 SASEGT. Trimming removed 1 base from V and 3 bases from J, with 6 bases in between. The CDR3 is 13 residues long. Written as DNA, the CDR3 is TGTGCCAGCAGTGAAGGCTTTGAAGAGACCCAGTACTTC. It codes for CASSEGFEETQYF.

J is TRBJ1-2 and V is TRBV15; D remains unclear. This CDR3 contains 14 residues. Trimming removed 3 bases at V and 4 bases at J, with 12 bases between. Germline CDR1 LNHNV, CDR2 YYDKDF (reference sequence). CDR3 coding DNA: TGTGCCACCAGCAGGGTCACGGAGGCCTATGGCTACACCTTC. It yields the protein CATSRVTEAYGYTF.

V is TRBV19 and J is TRBJ1-5; no definite D call. Between the trimmed V and J ends, which lost 3 bases and 5 bases, there was a span of 11 bases. Germline V lookup: CDR1 LNHDA, CDR2 SQIVND (reference sequence). The CDR3 length is 14 residues. The CDR3 sequence is CASSIRTGDQPQHF. In DNA form, the CDR3 reads TGTGCCAGTAGTATTCGGACCGGAGATCAGCCCCAGCATTTT.

This clonotype was seen only a few times. The gene calls are TRBV10-3 and TRBJ2-7; maybe TRBD1 (6 bases). The germline CDR1 and CDR2 sequences are ENHRY and SYGVKD. There are 11 residues in the CDR3. V was pared by 8 bases and J by 2 bases, with 7 bases between. This CDR3 reads CAIGTTYEQYF. CDR3 sequence (DNA): TGTGCCATCGGGACAACCTACGAGCAGTACTTC.

As regards this clonotype: A junction boundary mismatches the germline segment, possibly from a read error. The V call is TRBV5-1, the J call TRBJ2-1; 7 positions agree with TRBD1. Germline-derived CDR1 and CDR2 are SGHRS and YFSETQ. The CDR3 sequence is 13 residues long. The CDR3 loop is CASSWDRYNEQSF. For the CDR3, the DNA is TGCGCCAGCAGCTGGGACAGATACAATGAGCAGTCCTTC. The entire variable domain, with the rest obtained from reference TRBV5-1 and TRBJ2-1, is as follows: KAGVTQTPRYLIKTRGQQVTLSCSPISGHRSVSWYQQTPGQGLQFLFEYFSETQRNKGNFPGRFSGRQFSNSRSEMNVSTLELGDSALYLCASSWDRYNEQSFGPGTRLTVL.

This clonotype was seen repeatedly, ten times or more. This sequence joins TRBV19 and TRBJ1-5, with TRBD1 as a possible D gene (6 bases). V lost 6 bases to trimming and J lost 4 bases, with 13 bases between them. This CDR3 spans 14 amino acids. Germline V gene sequence: CDR1 LNHDA, CDR2 SQIVND (reference sequence). The CDR3 bases are TGTGCCAGTAGAGACAGGTTTTTAAATCAGCCCCAGCATTTT. Translated: CASRDRFLNQPQHF.

V is TRBV15 and J is TRBJ2-1, with 7 bases matching TRBD2. CDR3 size: 13 residues. CDR1 and CDR2 (germline): LNHNV, YYDKDF (reference sequence). Germline trimming cut 1 base from V and 12 bases from J; bases unmatched to any gene: 6. CDR3 protein: CATSRGGGVGQFF. The CDR3 DNA is TGTGCCACCAGCAGAGGGGGAGGGGTTGGGCAGTTCTTC.

This clonotype was seen at least ten times. The V call is TRBV18, the J call TRBJ2-5; D is unclear. Germline V gene sequence: CDR1 KGHSH, CDR2 LQKENI. V was cut by 0 bases and J by 2 bases, with 10 bases left in between. The CDR3 runs 15 residues. The CDR3 DNA is TGTGCCAGCTCACCACCTTCCGGGCCGCAAGAGACCCAGTACTTC. Translated, it gives CASSPPSGPQETQYF.

The V gene is TRBV10-1, the J gene TRBJ2-2, with 9 bases that match TRBD1. From germline, CDR1 is WNHNN and CDR2 SYGVQD (reference sequence). V was pared by 4 bases and J by 8 bases, with 8 bases of the junction left unmatched. The CDR3 runs to 15 residues. The CDR3 protein is CASSGGTGSMGELFF. CDR3 bases: TGCGCCAGCAGTGGAGGGACAGGGTCAATGGGGGAGCTGTTTTTT.

This clonotype was observed at least ten times. The chain uses TRBV7-2 and TRBJ1-4; D is ambiguous. This CDR3 is built from 14 residues. Germline V gene lookup returns CDR1 SGHTA and CDR2 FQGNSA. V lost 5 bases to trimming and J lost 2 bases, with 9 bases between them. The DNA for the CDR3 is TGTGCCAGCAGCAGGACTCGGACTAATGAAAAACTGTTTTTT. Translating it yields CASSRTRTNEKLFF. Combining the CDR3 with reference TRBV7-2 and TRBJ1-4 gives the whole variable domain GAGVSQSPSNKVTEKGKDVELRCDPISGHTALYWYRQSLGQGLEFLIYFQGNSAPDKSGLPSDRFSAERTGGSVSTLTIQRTQQEDSAVYLCASSRTRTNEKLFFGSGTQLSVL.

The rearrangement uses TRBV20-1 and TRBJ2-1; either TRBD1 or TRBD2 may supply D (5 bases each). Looked up from germline, CDR1 is DFQATT and CDR2 is SNEGSKA (reference sequence). Trimming removed 6 bases from V and 6 bases from J, with 21 bases in between. The CDR3 runs 15 residues. CDR3 residues: CSAHLSGQGANEQFF. CDR3 DNA sequence: TGCAGTGCCCATCTGTCGGGGCAGGGTGCCAATGAGCAGTTCTTC.

The rearrangement uses TRBV7-2 and TRBJ2-7; 7 bases match TRBD1. This CDR3 contains 14 residues. V trimming: 5 bases; J trimming: 4 bases; junction bases outside the gene matches: 8. The germline V gene has CDR1 SGHTA and CDR2 FQGNSA. CDR3 sequence: CASSPAGTAYEQYF. The CDR3 DNA follows: TGTGCCAGCAGCCCTGCCGGGACAGCTTACGAGCAGTACTTC.